The clone carrying this T cell receptor beta chain occurred a few times. The antigen is unknown. This specimen comes from a study of response to subunit inactivated influenza vaccine. TCRdb reprocessed the RT-PCR reads with MiXCR, giving one entry per CDR3 protein. The sample includes just over 300,000 distinct CDR3 sequences, about a fifth seen only once; the top ten take roughly 10%. This CDR3 spans 14 amino acids. Deletions cut 5 bases from V and 6 bases from J, with 18 bases between. The germline V gene has CDR1 DFQATT and CDR2 SNEGSKA (reference sequence). Overall study findings and caveats: Authors suggested few new T cells are recruited by each seasonal influenza vaccination.

This specimen consisted of PBMCs from blood, obtained less than 22 months after vaccination. The chain recombines TRBV20-1 with TRBJ2-3, with TRBD2 as a possible D gene (5 bases). The receptor comes from a man aged 45 to 75 who received an inactivated influenza vaccine. The CDR3 spells CSAGVGVASDTQYF. In DNA, the CDR3 is TGCAGTGCTGGGGTCGGGGTAGCGTCGGATACGCAGTATTTT.